There are many counts of the clone carrying this T cell receptor (beta chain). This CDR3 has 14 residues. Germline assignment: CDR1 SGHNT and CDR2 YYREEE (reference sequence). Trimming took off 3 bases at V and 4 bases at J, with 13 bases between the two ends. The data were obtained in a study of CD8+CD57+ T cells in acquired aplastic anemia. Both TCR beta VDJ combination and CDR3 sequence profiling were carried out. Genomic DNA was the template for this profiling. TCRdb used MiXCR to reprocess the reads, holding one entry per CDR3 protein. The sample shows about 190,000 distinct CDR3 sequences, roughly half of them seen only once.

Input material: sorted CD4+, CD8+, or CD8+CD57+ T cells (not recorded which) from PBMCs. The chain couples TRBV5-4 to TRBJ1-1; D not certain. This receptor was taken from a human donor in good health, serving as a control. DNA for the CDR3: TGTGCCAGCAGCTCAAACACAGCGACCACTGAAGCTTTCTTT. It encodes CASSSNTATTEAFF.